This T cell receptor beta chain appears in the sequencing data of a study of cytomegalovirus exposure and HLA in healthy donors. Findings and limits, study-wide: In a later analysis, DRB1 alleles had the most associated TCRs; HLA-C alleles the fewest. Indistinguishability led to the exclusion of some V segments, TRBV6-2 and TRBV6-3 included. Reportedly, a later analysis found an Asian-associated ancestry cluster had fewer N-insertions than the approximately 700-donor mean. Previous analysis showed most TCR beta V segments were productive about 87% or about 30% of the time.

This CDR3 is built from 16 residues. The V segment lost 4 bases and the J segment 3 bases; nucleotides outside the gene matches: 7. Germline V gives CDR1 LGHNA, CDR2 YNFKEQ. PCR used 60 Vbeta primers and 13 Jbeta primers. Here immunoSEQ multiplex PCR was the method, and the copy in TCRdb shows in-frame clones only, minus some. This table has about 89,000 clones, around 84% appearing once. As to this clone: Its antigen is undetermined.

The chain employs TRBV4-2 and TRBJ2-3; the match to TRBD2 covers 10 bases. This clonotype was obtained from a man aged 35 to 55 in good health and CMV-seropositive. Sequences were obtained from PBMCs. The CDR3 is CASSPTSGTGTDTQYF. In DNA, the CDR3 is TGTGCCAGCAGCCCCACTAGCGGGACGGGGACAGATACGCAGTATTTT.